This paragraph covers one T cell receptor beta chain sequence. The antigen is not known. The entry originates in a study of cytomegalovirus exposure and HLA in healthy donors. Study in general: Falling in the Caucasian-associated ancestry cluster were about four fifths of approximately 400 genotyped donors.

The CDR3 has 14 amino acids. After removal of 1 base from V and 5 bases from J, the junction contained 5 bases not matched to a gene. Looked up from germline, CDR1 is SQVTM and CDR2 is ANQGSEA. Findings and caveats of the study: In a later analysis, an Asian-associated ancestry cluster reportedly showed fewer N-insertions than the approximately 660-donor mean. As was reported, the classifier diagnosed cytomegalovirus status with high specificity and sensitivity.

Primers: 60 Vbeta forward and 13 Jbeta reverse. The table came from immunoSEQ multiplex PCR; TCRdb's copy has only in-frame clones and leaves some out. The data include about 88,000 clones; the top ten clones carry approximately 5.7%. The sequence derives from a girl between 5 and 17 years old in good health and CMV-seropositive. The genes are TRBV29-1 and TRBJ2-5; TRBD1 matches 9 bases. Input material: PBMCs. The CDR3 loop reads CSVEGTGAGETQYF. CDR3 DNA sequence: TGCAGCGTTGAAGGGACAGGGGCCGGGGAGACCCAGTACTTC. The full variable domain, completed using reference TRBV29-1 and TRBJ2-5, is SAVISQKPSRDICQRGTSLTIQCQVDSQVTMMFWYRQQPGQSLTLIATANQGSEATYESGFVIDKFPISRPNLTFSTLTVSNMSPEDSSIYLCSVEGTGAGETQYFGPGTRLLVL.